The rows below give T cell receptor beta chains drawn from one sample of a study of blood T cell repertoires in COVID-19. TCRdb's table, derived via immunoSEQ multiplex PCR, lists solely in-frame clones and lacks some. Here the sample spans approximately 100,000 clones, 84% being singletons. The source material was peripheral blood. These receptor sequences come from a man in his 60s with acute or convalescent COVID-19. The CDR3 runs from the conserved cysteine through the conserved F or W. The D gene is left open where the match is weak. Only some rows state a clone size, as once, few, many or a class for expanded clones.

J gene,D gene,V gene,clone size,CDR3 length,CDR3 DNA,CDR3 protein
TRBJ2-6,NA,TRBV28,NA,17,TGTGCCAGCCGCGGGGCAGGGAAAGTCCCTGGGGCCAACGTCCTGACTTTC,CASRGAGKVPGANVLTF
TRBJ2-2,TRBD2,TRBV5-1,NA,18,TGCGCCAGCAGCCTGGGACTAGCGGGGGGTTCGAACACCGGGGAGCTGTTTTTT,CASSLGLAGGSNTGELFF
TRBJ1-1,NA,TRBV14,few,15,TGTGCCAGCAGCCAAGTAGCGGGGGTGAACACTGAAGCTTTCTTT,CASSQVAGVNTEAFF
TRBJ1-1,NA,TRBV16,NA,14,TGTGCCAGCAGCCAATCCCGACAGAACACTGAAGCTTTCTTT,CASSQSRQNTEAFF
TRBJ2-3,TRBD2,TRBV2,NA,16,TGTGCCAGCAGTTCTAGACTAGCGGGGGATTCAGATACGCAGTATTTT,CASSSRLAGDSDTQYF
TRBJ2-7,NA,TRBV5-5,NA,12,TGTGCCAGCAGCTTTAAAACCTACGAGCAGTACTTC,CASSFKTYEQYF
TRBJ2-7,NA,TRBV21-1,NA,15,TGTGCCAGCAACCCCCGGCCTGGGCCCCGTTACGAGCAGTACTTC,CASNPRPGPRYEQYF
TRBJ2-3,TRBD1,TRBV30,few,15,TGTGCCTCCGGCCCGGACAGGGGTAACACAGATACGCAGTATTTT,CASGPDRGNTDTQYF
TRBJ2-3,NA,TRBV7-9,NA,8,TGTGCCAGTCCTATCTCGAATTTT,CASPISNF
TRBJ1-5,TRBD1,TRBV6-5,NA,14,TGTGCCAGCAGCCCCCCAGGGGGAGGTCAGCCCCAGCATTTT,CASSPPGGGQPQHF
TRBJ1-2,TRBD1,TRBV6-1,NA,17,TGTGCCAGCAGTGACCCCGGGACAGGGACTTCTAACTATGGCTACACCTTC,CASSDPGTGTSNYGYTF
TRBJ2-3,TRBD1,TRBV5-5,NA,16,TGTGCCAGCAGCGACCGCCGGACAGGGAGCACAGATACGCAGTATTTT,CASSDRRTGSTDTQYF
TRBJ1-1,TRBD1,TRBV6-6,NA,16,TGTGCCAGCAGCCCACACAGGGGCGGGGCGAACACTGAAGCTTTCTTT,CASSPHRGGANTEAFF
TRBJ2-1,NA,TRBV6-2/TRBV6-3,NA,15,TGTGCCAGCAGTTCGAGGGTAAGCGGATACAATGAGCAGTTCTTC,CASSSRVSGYNEQFF
TRBJ2-5,NA,TRBV3-1/TRBV3-2,NA,13,TGTGCCAGCAGCCTCGGAAGGGGGGGGACCCAGTACTTC,CASSLGRGGTQYF
TRBJ1-4,TRBD1,TRBV19,NA,15,TGTGCCAGTAGTATCGCCAGGGGGAATAATGAAAAACTGTTTTTT,CASSIARGNNEKLFF
TRBJ2-3,TRBD2,TRBV10-2,many,13,TGCGCCAGCAGTGGGGCTAGCGGGGATACGCAGTATTTT,CASSGASGDTQYF
TRBJ2-5,NA,TRBV30,NA,14,TGTGCCTGTCCTGCGGCGGCAAGTTCAGAGACCCAGTACTTC,CACPAAASSETQYF
TRBJ1-2,NA,TRBV30,NA,14,TGTGCCTGGAGTGTACGATTGGACAACTGGGGCTACACCTTC,CAWSVRLDNWGYTF
TRBJ1-6,NA,TRBV19,NA,15,TGTGCCAGTAGTGCTCTCGGGGGTCTCGGTTCACCCCTCCACTTT,CASSALGGLGSPLHF
TRBJ1-4,NA,TRBV18,NA,15,TGTGCCAGCTCAAGTGGCTCAAACCGTAATGAAAAACTGTTTTTT,CASSSGSNRNEKLFF
TRBJ1-6,NA,TRBV19,NA,15,TGTGCCAGTAGTATCGGACAGACGGGGAATTCACCCCTCCACTTT,CASSIGQTGNSPLHF
TRBJ1-6,NA,TRBV7-3,NA,14,TGTGCCAGCAGCTTAACGCGGAGTAATTCACCCCTCCACTTT,CASSLTRSNSPLHF
TRBJ1-5,NA,TRBV19,NA,13,TGTGCCAGTAGTATAGGCAGGGATCAGCCCCAGCATTTT,CASSIGRDQPQHF
TRBJ1-5,TRBD1,TRBV19,NA,16,TGTGCCAGTAGTTCCTCGACCGGGACAGGCATGCAGCCCCAGCATTTT,CASSSSTGTGMQPQHF
TRBJ2-1,TRBD1,TRBV7-2,NA,15,TGTGCCAGCAGGCCCCGGGACAGGGTTACGAATGAGCAGTTCTTC,CASRPRDRVTNEQFF
TRBJ1-1,TRBD1,TRBV19,NA,15,TGTGCCAGTAGTATCCTACAGGGGCGGTTGACTGAAGCTTTCTTT,CASSILQGRLTEAFF
TRBJ1-1,NA,TRBV6-5,NA,13,TGTGCCAGCAGGAAACAGGGGAACACTGAAGCTTTCTTT,CASRKQGNTEAFF
TRBJ2-1,TRBD2,TRBV11-3,NA,16,TGTGCCAGCAGCAGCGCACTAGCGGGGGGGTACAATGAGCAGTTCTTC,CASSSALAGGYNEQFF
TRBJ2-2,NA,TRBV5-4,NA,12,TGTGCCAGCAGCTTCCGCGTCGGGGAGCTGTTTTTT,CASSFRVGELFF
TRBJ1-6,NA,TRBV6-5,NA,13,TGTGCCAGCAGTTTACAACAGAATTCACCCCTCCACTTT,CASSLQQNSPLHF
TRBJ1-1,NA,TRBV18,NA,13,TGTGCCAGCTCACCCCCCGGACAGTTAGAAGCTTTCTTT,CASSPPGQLEAFF
TRBJ1-5,NA,TRBV4-1,NA,13,TGCGCCAGCAGCCAAGAAGAGGGCCAGCCCCAGCATTTT,CASSQEEGQPQHF
TRBJ1-2,NA,TRBV11-2,NA,19,TGTGCCAGCAGCTTAGTAGGCGCAAGACTTGAATCGGCTAACTATGGCTACACCTTC,CASSLVGARLESANYGYTF
TRBJ2-5,TRBD2,TRBV5-1,NA,16,TGCGCCAGCGGCCCGGGTAGCGGGGGCCATCAGGAGACCCAGTACTTC,CASGPGSGGHQETQYF
TRBJ1-6,NA,TRBV18,NA,14,TGTGCCAGCTCTCAGGGTTCACCTAATTCACCCCTCCACTTT,CASSQGSPNSPLHF
TRBJ2-7,NA,TRBV6-2/TRBV6-3,NA,13,TGTGCCAGCAGTTACCTGACAGCCTACGAGCAGTACTTC,CASSYLTAYEQYF
TRBJ1-4,TRBD1,TRBV7-4,NA,14,TGTGCCAGCCAACCACGGACAGGTTTTGAAAAACTGTTTTTT,CASQPRTGFEKLFF
TRBJ2-1,NA,TRBV27,NA,13,TGTGCCAGCAGTTACTCAATTAACAATGAGCAGTTCTTC,CASSYSINNEQFF
TRBJ1-3,NA,TRBV3-1/TRBV3-2,NA,15,TGTGCCAGCAGCCAAGGGGGCGCCGGGGGAAACACCATATATTTT,CASSQGGAGGNTIYF
TRBJ1-3,NA,TRBV2,NA,15,TGTGCCAGCAGGGAGACTCCCTACTCTGGAAACACCATATATTTT,CASRETPYSGNTIYF
TRBJ1-6,NA,TRBV7-2,NA,15,TGTGCCAGCAGCTTAGCGCAAAGTCAGAATTCACCCCTCCACTTT,CASSLAQSQNSPLHF
TRBJ1-2,NA,TRBV7-9,NA,13,TGTGCCAGCAGCCGAGCGGGAGGGGCTGGCTACACCTTC,CASSRAGGAGYTF
TRBJ1-6,TRBD1,TRBV15,NA,15,TGTGCCACCAGCAGTACAGGGGCTCAAAATTCACCCCTCCACTTT,CATSSTGAQNSPLHF
TRBJ2-3,TRBD2,TRBV25-1,NA,16,TGTGCCAGCAGTGAGGGACTAGCGGGGGGTGCAGATACGCAGTATTTT,CASSEGLAGGADTQYF
TRBJ2-1,NA,TRBV28,once,11,TGTGCCAGCAGCACATACAATGAGCAGTTCTTC,CASSTYNEQFF
TRBJ1-2,TRBD1,TRBV5-6,NA,13,TGTGCCAGCAGCCATAGACAGGGGAATGGCTACACCTTC,CASSHRQGNGYTF
TRBJ2-1,TRBD2,TRBV6-4,NA,15,TGTGCCAGCAGTGTGCTAGCGGGGGGACGATATGAGCAGTTCTTC,CASSVLAGGRYEQFF
TRBJ1-1,NA,TRBV5-8,NA,12,TGTGCCAGCAGCTTCCGGAACACTGAAGCTTTCTTT,CASSFRNTEAFF
TRBJ1-1,NA,TRBV15,NA,12,TGTGCCACCAGCAGAGATCTAAGAGGAGCTTTCTTT,CATSRDLRGAFF
TRBJ1-2,NA,TRBV15,NA,13,TGTGCCACCAGCAGTTCTAGTATCTATGGCTACACCTTC,CATSSSSIYGYTF
TRBJ2-7,NA,TRBV6-2/TRBV6-3,NA,16,TGTGCCAGCAGTTACTCGTTGAAAGGGGAACGCTACGAGCAGTACTTC,CASSYSLKGERYEQYF
TRBJ1-6,NA,TRBV29-1,NA,14,TGCAGCGCTCAGAAGGGGGACTATAATTCACCCCTCCACTTT,CSAQKGDYNSPLHF
TRBJ1-3,NA,TRBV19,NA,16,TGTGCCAGTAGTATCCAAGGACAAGCCTCTGGAAACACCATATATTTT,CASSIQGQASGNTIYF
TRBJ1-3,NA,TRBV29-1,NA,14,TGCAGCGTGCCGACGGGGAGCTCTGGAAACACCATATATTTT,CSVPTGSSGNTIYF
TRBJ2-5,TRBD1,TRBV28,NA,15,TGTGCCAGCAGTTTATTGTACCGACAGGGAGAGACCCAGTACTTC,CASSLLYRQGETQYF
TRBJ2-7,TRBD1,TRBV5-8,NA,15,TGTGCCAGCAGGTGGACAGGGAGAAATTTGTACGAGCAGTACTTC,CASRWTGRNLYEQYF
TRBJ2-5,TRBD1,TRBV30,NA,17,TGTGCCTGGAGTGACGGAGAAGGGGACAGGCCCCTGGAGACCCAGTACTTC,CAWSDGEGDRPLETQYF
TRBJ1-6,TRBD1,TRBV7-9,NA,14,TGTGCCAGCAGGACAGACAGGGATGTGTCACCCCTCCACTTT,CASRTDRDVSPLHF